These T cell receptor beta chains were read from a single sample in a study of blood T cell repertoires in COVID-19. Produced via immunoSEQ multiplex PCR; TCRdb's table is partial and in-frame only. The repertoire consists of 150,000 to 200,000 clones, with about four fifths occurring once and the leading ten covering roughly 19%. Source material: peripheral blood. All receptors derive from a woman in her 70s who had recovered from COVID-19. The CDR3 runs from the conserved cysteine through the conserved F or W. Each record gives: D gene, J gene, V gene, clone size, CDR3 protein, CDR3 DNA. The D gene is left open where the match is weak. Clone size is shown for a subset of rows, as once, few, many or a class of expanded clone.

d_call: NA; j_call: TRBJ1-6; v_call: TRBV28; clone_size: NA; cdr3_aa: CASIPIGQGSPLHF; cdr3_nt: TGTGCCAGCATCCCCATTGGGCAGGGTTCACCCCTCCACTTT
d_call: NA; j_call: TRBJ2-5; v_call: TRBV7-3; clone_size: NA; cdr3_aa: CASSPRRGETQYF; cdr3_nt: TGTGCCAGCAGCCCCCGGAGAGGGGAGACCCAGTACTTC
d_call: TRBD1; j_call: TRBJ1-4; v_call: TRBV30; clone_size: NA; cdr3_aa: CAREQGTGEKLFF; cdr3_nt: TGTGCCCGGGAACAGGGGACGGGGGAAAAACTGTTTTTT
d_call: TRBD2; j_call: TRBJ2-1; v_call: TRBV5-4; clone_size: NA; cdr3_aa: CASSLGSSGVHGAYNEQFF; cdr3_nt: TGTGCCAGCAGCTTGGGGTCTAGCGGGGTCCACGGGGCCTACAATGAGCAGTTCTTC
d_call: TRBD1; j_call: TRBJ2-2; v_call: TRBV10-3; clone_size: few; cdr3_aa: CAISERPPGTGEAGELFF; cdr3_nt: TGTGCCATCAGTGAGCGGCCCCCCGGGACAGGGGAAGCCGGGGAGCTGTTTTTT
d_call: TRBD1; j_call: TRBJ1-5; v_call: TRBV9; clone_size: NA; cdr3_aa: CASSADRGPNQPQHF; cdr3_nt: TGTGCCAGCAGTGCGGACAGGGGGCCCAATCAGCCCCAGCATTTT
d_call: NA; j_call: TRBJ1-1; v_call: TRBV6-4; clone_size: NA; cdr3_aa: CASSGRWVVAFF; cdr3_nt: TGTGCCAGCAGTGGCAGGTGGGTGGTGGCTTTCTTT
d_call: NA; j_call: TRBJ2-3; v_call: TRBV7-3; clone_size: once; cdr3_aa: CASSLTVGRVGDTQYF; cdr3_nt: TGTGCCAGCAGCTTAACGGTGGGCAGGGTGGGCGATACGCAGTATTTT
d_call: NA; j_call: TRBJ1-2; v_call: TRBV9; clone_size: NA; cdr3_aa: CASSPHGELYGYTF; cdr3_nt: TGTGCCAGCAGCCCCCACGGAGAACTTTATGGCTACACCTTC
d_call: NA; j_call: TRBJ1-1; v_call: TRBV18; clone_size: NA; cdr3_aa: CASSERQVTTNTEAFF; cdr3_nt: TGTGCCAGCTCAGAGCGACAGGTGACTACGAACACTGAAGCTTTCTTT
d_call: TRBD1; j_call: TRBJ1-4; v_call: TRBV19; clone_size: NA; cdr3_aa: CASSPNRDRFEKLFF; cdr3_nt: TGTGCCAGTAGCCCAAACCGGGACAGGTTTGAAAAACTGTTTTTT
d_call: NA; j_call: TRBJ2-5; v_call: TRBV11-2; clone_size: NA; cdr3_aa: CASSPVGARAQYF; cdr3_nt: TGTGCCAGCAGCCCCGTGGGGGCCCGGGCCCAGTACTTC
d_call: NA; j_call: TRBJ2-1; v_call: TRBV7-9; clone_size: NA; cdr3_aa: CASSLALAGGPEQFF; cdr3_nt: TGTGCCAGCAGCTTAGCGCTGGCAGGGGGGCCCGAGCAGTTCTTC
d_call: NA; j_call: TRBJ2-7; v_call: TRBV12-3/TRBV12-4; clone_size: few; cdr3_aa: CASNSLPPREQYF; cdr3_nt: TGTGCCAGCAATAGCCTCCCTCCACGAGAGCAGTACTTC
d_call: NA; j_call: TRBJ2-7; v_call: TRBV28; clone_size: NA; cdr3_aa: CASSPRQIPTKLQLYEQYF; cdr3_nt: TGTGCCAGCAGTCCAAGACAGATACCTACGAAGCTCCAACTCTACGAGCAGTACTTC
d_call: NA; j_call: TRBJ2-7; v_call: TRBV5-1; clone_size: NA; cdr3_aa: CASSLPGYEQYF; cdr3_nt: TGCGCCAGCAGCTTGCCCGGGTACGAGCAGTACTTC
d_call: NA; j_call: TRBJ1-1; v_call: TRBV5-1; clone_size: NA; cdr3_aa: CASSFGGQNTEAFF; cdr3_nt: TGCGCCAGCAGCTTCGGCGGGCAGAACACTGAAGCTTTCTTT
d_call: TRBD1; j_call: TRBJ2-2; v_call: TRBV5-1; clone_size: NA; cdr3_aa: CASSPGTGDTGELFF; cdr3_nt: TGCGCCAGCAGCCCCGGGACAGGCGATACCGGGGAGCTGTTTTTT
d_call: TRBD2; j_call: TRBJ2-1; v_call: TRBV6-5; clone_size: NA; cdr3_aa: CASSYSGTSGYNEQFF; cdr3_nt: TGTGCCAGCAGTTACTCGGGGACTAGCGGCTACAATGAGCAGTTCTTC
d_call: NA; j_call: TRBJ2-1; v_call: TRBV7-9; clone_size: NA; cdr3_aa: CASLPSSYNEQFF; cdr3_nt: TGTGCCAGCCTACCGAGCTCCTACAATGAGCAGTTCTTC
d_call: TRBD2; j_call: TRBJ2-7; v_call: TRBV5-1; clone_size: NA; cdr3_aa: CASSWGTSGRSVAYEQYF; cdr3_nt: TGCGCCAGCAGCTGGGGGACTAGCGGGAGGTCCGTCGCCTACGAGCAGTACTTC
d_call: NA; j_call: TRBJ1-2; v_call: TRBV29-1; clone_size: once; cdr3_aa: CSVGAGPYGYTF; cdr3_nt: TGCAGCGTTGGGGCAGGGCCCTATGGCTACACCTTC
d_call: TRBD2; j_call: TRBJ2-5; v_call: TRBV7-2; clone_size: NA; cdr3_aa: CASSPLVGGPQETQYF; cdr3_nt: TGTGCCAGCAGCCCCCTTGTGGGAGGGCCCCAAGAGACCCAGTACTTC
d_call: TRBD2; j_call: TRBJ2-5; v_call: TRBV7-9; clone_size: NA; cdr3_aa: CASSFSGTSGGWETQYF; cdr3_nt: TGTGCCAGCAGCTTTTCAGGGACTAGCGGCGGTTGGGAGACCCAGTACTTC
d_call: TRBD1; j_call: TRBJ2-6; v_call: TRBV28; clone_size: NA; cdr3_aa: CAINRGSGANVLTF; cdr3_nt: TGTGCCATCAACAGGGGCTCTGGGGCCAACGTCCTGACTTTC
d_call: TRBD1; j_call: TRBJ1-4; v_call: TRBV30; clone_size: NA; cdr3_aa: CAWRLTGAGNEKLFF; cdr3_nt: TGTGCCTGGAGGTTAACAGGGGCCGGCAATGAAAAACTGTTTTTT
d_call: TRBD2; j_call: TRBJ2-1; v_call: TRBV29-1; clone_size: NA; cdr3_aa: CSVAPLAGPYNEQFF; cdr3_nt: TGCAGCGTTGCCCCCCTAGCGGGCCCCTACAATGAGCAGTTCTTC
d_call: TRBD1; j_call: TRBJ1-5; v_call: TRBV18; clone_size: once; cdr3_aa: CASSPNRGGGQPQHF; cdr3_nt: TGTGCCAGCTCACCAAACAGGGGGGGCGGTCAGCCCCAGCATTTT
d_call: NA; j_call: TRBJ1-5; v_call: TRBV10-3; clone_size: many; cdr3_aa: CAISESGGFSQPQHF; cdr3_nt: TGTGCCATCAGTGAGTCGGGCGGGTTCAGTCAGCCCCAGCATTTT
d_call: TRBD1; j_call: TRBJ2-3; v_call: TRBV5-1; clone_size: NA; cdr3_aa: CASSNEGADTQYF; cdr3_nt: TGCGCCAGCAGCAACGAGGGGGCGGATACGCAGTATTTT
d_call: NA; j_call: TRBJ2-5; v_call: TRBV18; clone_size: NA; cdr3_aa: CASSPTQETQYF; cdr3_nt: TGTGCCAGCTCACCGACTCAAGAGACCCAGTACTTC
d_call: TRBD1; j_call: TRBJ1-4; v_call: TRBV28; clone_size: NA; cdr3_aa: CASSPPDRGNEKLFF; cdr3_nt: TGTGCCAGCAGTCCCCCGGACAGGGGTAATGAAAAACTGTTTTTT
d_call: TRBD2; j_call: TRBJ2-1; v_call: TRBV11-3; clone_size: NA; cdr3_aa: CASSLAGGRYNEQFF; cdr3_nt: TGTGCCAGCAGCTTAGCGGGAGGTCGCTACAATGAGCAGTTCTTC
d_call: NA; j_call: TRBJ2-7; v_call: TRBV10-3; clone_size: NA; cdr3_aa: CAISESAGSHEQYF; cdr3_nt: TGTGCCATCAGTGAGTCGGCAGGCAGCCACGAGCAGTACTTC
d_call: NA; j_call: TRBJ2-3; v_call: TRBV7-8; clone_size: NA; cdr3_aa: CASRGDTQYF; cdr3_nt: TGTGCCAGTCGGGGAGATACGCAGTATTTT
d_call: NA; j_call: TRBJ1-1; v_call: TRBV28; clone_size: NA; cdr3_aa: CASSPLVRAETEAFF; cdr3_nt: TGTGCCAGCAGTCCCCTAGTCAGGGCAGAAACTGAAGCTTTCTTT
d_call: NA; j_call: TRBJ2-2; v_call: TRBV27; clone_size: NA; cdr3_aa: CASSLLPSPGTGGGELFF; cdr3_nt: TGTGCCAGCAGTTTACTCCCCAGTCCCGGGACTGGGGGAGGGGAGCTGTTTTTT
d_call: NA; j_call: TRBJ2-5; v_call: TRBV20-1; clone_size: few; cdr3_aa: CSAGGQETQYF; cdr3_nt: TGCAGTGCGGGAGGACAAGAGACCCAGTACTTC
d_call: NA; j_call: TRBJ2-5; v_call: TRBV6-5; clone_size: NA; cdr3_aa: CASSYRQGWETQYF; cdr3_nt: TGTGCCAGCAGTTATCGTCAGGGTTGGGAGACCCAGTACTTC
d_call: NA; j_call: TRBJ2-3; v_call: TRBV24-1; clone_size: NA; cdr3_aa: CATRAPGDPDTQYF; cdr3_nt: TGTGCCACCCGGGCCCCGGGAGACCCAGATACGCAGTATTTT
d_call: NA; j_call: TRBJ2-1; v_call: TRBV19; clone_size: NA; cdr3_aa: CASSRLWRGYNEQFF; cdr3_nt: TGTGCCAGTAGCCGGTTGTGGAGGGGCTACAATGAGCAGTTCTTC
d_call: NA; j_call: TRBJ2-7; v_call: TRBV25-1; clone_size: NA; cdr3_aa: CASSEYQDSYEQYF; cdr3_nt: TGTGCCAGCAGTGAGTACCAGGACTCCTACGAGCAGTACTTC
d_call: TRBD1; j_call: TRBJ2-4; v_call: TRBV9; clone_size: NA; cdr3_aa: CASSVDPGQGSGNIQYF; cdr3_nt: TGTGCCAGCAGCGTAGACCCGGGACAGGGGTCGGGAAACATTCAGTACTTC
d_call: TRBD1; j_call: TRBJ1-6; v_call: TRBV19; clone_size: NA; cdr3_aa: CASSRQGADNSPLHF; cdr3_nt: TGTGCCAGTAGTAGACAGGGGGCGGATAATTCACCCCTCCACTTT
d_call: NA; j_call: TRBJ2-7; v_call: TRBV27; clone_size: NA; cdr3_aa: CASSLWGVVAHLGSEGKYEQYF; cdr3_nt: TGTGCCAGCAGTTTATGGGGGGTTGTGGCCCACCTAGGGAGCGAGGGGAAGTACGAGCAGTACTTC
d_call: NA; j_call: TRBJ1-1; v_call: TRBV6-5; clone_size: NA; cdr3_aa: CASSRDWNTEAFF; cdr3_nt: TGTGCCAGCAGCCGTGACTGGAACACTGAAGCTTTCTTT
d_call: TRBD2; j_call: TRBJ2-1; v_call: TRBV9; clone_size: NA; cdr3_aa: CASSPRLAGGPVEQFF; cdr3_nt: TGTGCCAGCAGCCCCAGACTAGCGGGAGGGCCGGTTGAGCAGTTCTTC
d_call: NA; j_call: TRBJ1-6; v_call: TRBV15; clone_size: NA; cdr3_aa: CATSRDYSGSSGSPLHF; cdr3_nt: TGTGCCACCAGCAGAGATTACAGCGGCTCTTCGGGTTCACCCCTCCACTTT
d_call: NA; j_call: TRBJ1-5; v_call: TRBV7-3; clone_size: NA; cdr3_aa: CASSPDTVWHQPQHF; cdr3_nt: TGTGCCAGCAGCCCTGACACCGTGTGGCACCAGCCCCAGCATTTT
d_call: TRBD2; j_call: TRBJ2-7; v_call: TRBV5-1; clone_size: NA; cdr3_aa: CASSLGGTSGYEQYF; cdr3_nt: TGCGCCAGCAGCTTGGGGGGGACTAGCGGATACGAGCAGTACTTC